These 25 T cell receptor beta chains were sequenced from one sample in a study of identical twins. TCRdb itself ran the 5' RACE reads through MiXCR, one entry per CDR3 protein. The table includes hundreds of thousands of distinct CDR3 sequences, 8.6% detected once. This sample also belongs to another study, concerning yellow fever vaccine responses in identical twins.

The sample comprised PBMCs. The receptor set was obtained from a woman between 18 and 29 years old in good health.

CDR3 sequence: CASSPLKLAGPDTQYF. CDR3 bases: TGTGCCAGCTCACCCCTGAAACTAGCGGGACCAGATACGCAGTATTTT. This chain connects TRBV18 to TRBJ2-3; 10 bases agree with TRBD2. V lost 3 bases to trimming and J lost 4 bases; unmatched junction nucleotides: 7. Germline CDR1 reads KGHSH; CDR2 reads LQKENI. This CDR3 region has 16 residues.

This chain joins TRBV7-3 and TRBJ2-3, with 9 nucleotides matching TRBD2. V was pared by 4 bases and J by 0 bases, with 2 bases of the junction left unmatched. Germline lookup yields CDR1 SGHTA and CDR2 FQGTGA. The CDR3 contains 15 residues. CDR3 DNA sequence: TGTGCCAGCAGCTCCGCGGGGGGGAGCACAGATACGCAGTATTTT. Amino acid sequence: CASSSAGGSTDTQYF.

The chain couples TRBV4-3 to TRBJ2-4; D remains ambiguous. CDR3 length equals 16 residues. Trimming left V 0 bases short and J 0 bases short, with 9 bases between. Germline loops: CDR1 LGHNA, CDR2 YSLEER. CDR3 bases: TGCGCCAGCAGCCAAGATCACGCAGGAGCCAAAAACATTCAGTACTTC. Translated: CASSQDHAGAKNIQYF.

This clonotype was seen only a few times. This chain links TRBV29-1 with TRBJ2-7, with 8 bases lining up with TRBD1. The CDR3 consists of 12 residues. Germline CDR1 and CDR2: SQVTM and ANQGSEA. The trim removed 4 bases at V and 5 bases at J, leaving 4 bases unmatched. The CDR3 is CSVAQGAHEQYF. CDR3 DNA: TGCAGCGTTGCCCAGGGGGCCCACGAGCAGTACTTC.

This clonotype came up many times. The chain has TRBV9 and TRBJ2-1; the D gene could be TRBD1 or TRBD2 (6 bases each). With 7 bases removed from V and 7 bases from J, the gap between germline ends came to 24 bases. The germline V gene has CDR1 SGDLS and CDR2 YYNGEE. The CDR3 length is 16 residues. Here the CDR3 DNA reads TGTGCCAGCCCTGGGGGGCGGGGAAAAAGGAGGAATGAGCAGTTCTTC. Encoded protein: CASPGGRGKRRNEQFF.

Here the CDR3 reads CASSQVGADSYEQYF. The CDR3 nucleotides read TGTGCCAGCAGCCAAGTTGGGGCAGACTCCTACGAGCAGTACTTC. The V call is TRBV4-2, the J call TRBJ2-7; a weak D match, TRBD1 (5 bases). The CDR3 is 15 residues long. Germline V gene sequence: CDR1 LGHNA, CDR2 YNFKEQ. Deletions cut 1 base from V and 0 bases from J, with 10 bases between.

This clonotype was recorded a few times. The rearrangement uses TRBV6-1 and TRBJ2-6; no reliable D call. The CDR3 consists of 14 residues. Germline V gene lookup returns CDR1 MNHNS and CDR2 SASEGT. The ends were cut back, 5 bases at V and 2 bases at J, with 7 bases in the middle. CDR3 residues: CASSPYTGANVLTF. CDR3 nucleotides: TGTGCCAGCAGTCCGTACACTGGGGCCAACGTCCTGACTTTC.

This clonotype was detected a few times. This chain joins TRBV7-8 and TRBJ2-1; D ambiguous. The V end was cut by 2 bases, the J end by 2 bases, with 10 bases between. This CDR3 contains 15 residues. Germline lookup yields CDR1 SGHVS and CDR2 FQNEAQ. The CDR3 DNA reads TGTGCCAGCAGCTTACATAGGACGGCCTACAATGAGCAGTTCTTC. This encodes CASSLHRTAYNEQFF.

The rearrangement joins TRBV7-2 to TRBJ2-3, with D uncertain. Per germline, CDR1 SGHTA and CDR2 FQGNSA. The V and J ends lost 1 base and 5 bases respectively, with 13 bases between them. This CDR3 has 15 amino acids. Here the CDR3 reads CASSLDGVLGDTQYF. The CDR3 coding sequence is TGTGCCAGCAGCTTAGATGGGGTGCTCGGAGATACGCAGTATTTT.

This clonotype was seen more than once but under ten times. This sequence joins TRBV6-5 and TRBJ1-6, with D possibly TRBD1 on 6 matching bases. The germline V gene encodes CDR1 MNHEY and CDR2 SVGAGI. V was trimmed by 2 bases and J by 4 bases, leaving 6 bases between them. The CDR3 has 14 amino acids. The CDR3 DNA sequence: TGTGCCAGCAGTTACCAGGGGTATAATTCACCCCTCCACTTT. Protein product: CASSYQGYNSPLHF.

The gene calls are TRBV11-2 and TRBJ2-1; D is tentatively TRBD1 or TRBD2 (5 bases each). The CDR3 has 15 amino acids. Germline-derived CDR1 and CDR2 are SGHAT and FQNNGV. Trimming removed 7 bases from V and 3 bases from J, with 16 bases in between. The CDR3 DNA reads TGTGCCAGCAACCGCCCGGGACCTGGCTACAATGAGCAGTTCTTC. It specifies CASNRPGPGYNEQFF.

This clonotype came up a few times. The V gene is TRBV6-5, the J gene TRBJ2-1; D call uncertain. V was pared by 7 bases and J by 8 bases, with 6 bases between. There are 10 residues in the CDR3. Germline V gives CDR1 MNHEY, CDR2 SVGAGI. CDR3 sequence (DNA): TGTGCCAGCACCCTGGATGAGCAGTTCTTC. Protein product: CASTLDEQFF.

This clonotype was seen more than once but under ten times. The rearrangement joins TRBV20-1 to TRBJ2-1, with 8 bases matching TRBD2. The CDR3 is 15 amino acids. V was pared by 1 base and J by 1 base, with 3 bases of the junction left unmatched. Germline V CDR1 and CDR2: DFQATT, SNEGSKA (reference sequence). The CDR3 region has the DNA TGCAGTGCTAGAGCACTAGCGGATTCCTACAATGAGCAGTTCTTC. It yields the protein CSARALADSYNEQFF.

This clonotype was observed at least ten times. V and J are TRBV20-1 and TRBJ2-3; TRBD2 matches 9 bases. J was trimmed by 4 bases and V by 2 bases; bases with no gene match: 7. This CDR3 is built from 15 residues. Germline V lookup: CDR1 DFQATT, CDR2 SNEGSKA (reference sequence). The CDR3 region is CSARPGTSSPDTQYF. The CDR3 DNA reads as TGCAGTGCTAGACCCGGGACTAGCTCCCCAGATACGCAGTATTTT.

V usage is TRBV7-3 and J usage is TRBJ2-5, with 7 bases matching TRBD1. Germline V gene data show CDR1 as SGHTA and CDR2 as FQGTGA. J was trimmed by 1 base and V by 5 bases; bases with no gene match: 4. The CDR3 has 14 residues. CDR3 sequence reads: CASSRTGSQETQYF. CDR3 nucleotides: TGTGCCAGCAGCAGGACAGGTTCCCAAGAGACCCAGTACTTC.

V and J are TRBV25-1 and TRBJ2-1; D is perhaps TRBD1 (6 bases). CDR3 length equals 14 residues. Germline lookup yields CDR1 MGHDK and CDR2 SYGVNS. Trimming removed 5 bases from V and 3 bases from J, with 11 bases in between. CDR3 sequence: CASSKTGYYNEQFF. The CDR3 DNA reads TGTGCCAGCAGTAAGACAGGATACTACAATGAGCAGTTCTTC.

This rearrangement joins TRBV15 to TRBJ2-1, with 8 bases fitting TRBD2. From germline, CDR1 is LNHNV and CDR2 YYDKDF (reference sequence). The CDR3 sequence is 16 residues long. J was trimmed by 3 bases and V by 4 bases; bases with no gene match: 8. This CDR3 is CATSKERAGGYNEQFF. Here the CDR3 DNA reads TGTGCCACCAGCAAGGAACGGGCGGGGGGCTACAATGAGCAGTTCTTC.

CDR3 DNA: TGTGCCAGCAGCGTAGAGGCGGGGGCAAACAATGAGCAGTTCTTC. Translating gives CASSVEAGANNEQFF. The rearrangement joins TRBV9 to TRBJ2-1; a possible D gene is TRBD2 (7 bases). Trimming removed 0 bases from V and 5 bases from J, with 12 bases in between. The germline V gene encodes CDR1 SGDLS and CDR2 YYNGEE. There are 15 residues in the CDR3. The full variable domain, in which reference TRBV9 and TRBJ2-1 provide the parts outside the CDR3, is DSGVTQTPKHLITATGQRVTLRCSPRSGDLSVYWYQQSLDQGLQFLIQYYNGEERAKGNILERFSAQQFPDLHSELNLSSLELGDSALYFCASSVEAGANNEQFFGPGTRLTVL.

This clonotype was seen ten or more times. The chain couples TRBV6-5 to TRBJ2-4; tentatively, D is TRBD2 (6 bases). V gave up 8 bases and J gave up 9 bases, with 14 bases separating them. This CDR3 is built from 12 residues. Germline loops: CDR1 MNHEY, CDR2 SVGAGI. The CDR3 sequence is CASEGSGTIQYF. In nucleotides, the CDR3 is TGTGCCAGCGAAGGTAGCGGTACCATTCAGTACTTC.

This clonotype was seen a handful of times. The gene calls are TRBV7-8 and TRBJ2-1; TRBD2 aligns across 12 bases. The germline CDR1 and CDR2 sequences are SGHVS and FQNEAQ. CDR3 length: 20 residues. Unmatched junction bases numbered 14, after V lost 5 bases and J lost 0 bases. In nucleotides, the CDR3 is TGTGCCAGCAGCCGCCGTTCACTAGCGGGAGGAATTGGCTCCTACAATGAGCAGTTCTTC. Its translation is CASSRRSLAGGIGSYNEQFF.

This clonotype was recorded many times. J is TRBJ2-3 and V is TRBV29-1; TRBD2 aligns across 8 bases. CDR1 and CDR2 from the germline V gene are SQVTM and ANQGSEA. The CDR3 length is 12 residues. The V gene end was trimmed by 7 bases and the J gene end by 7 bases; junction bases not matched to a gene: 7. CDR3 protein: CSARTSFYTQYF. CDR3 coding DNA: TGCAGCGCCCGGACTAGCTTCTATACGCAGTATTTT.

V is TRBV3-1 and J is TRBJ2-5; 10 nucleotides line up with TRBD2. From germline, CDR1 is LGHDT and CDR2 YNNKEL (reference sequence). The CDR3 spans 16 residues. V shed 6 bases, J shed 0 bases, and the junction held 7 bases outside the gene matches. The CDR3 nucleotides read TGTGCCAGCAGACGCAGCGGGGGGGAGTACCAAGAGACCCAGTACTTC. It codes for CASRRSGGEYQETQYF.

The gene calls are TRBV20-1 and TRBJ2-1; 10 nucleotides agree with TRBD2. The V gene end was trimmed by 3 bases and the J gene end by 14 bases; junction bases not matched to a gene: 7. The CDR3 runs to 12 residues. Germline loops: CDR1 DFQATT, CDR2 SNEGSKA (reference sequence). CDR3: CSASRAGLAEFF. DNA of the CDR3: TGCAGTGCTAGCCGGGCCGGACTAGCGGAGTTCTTC.

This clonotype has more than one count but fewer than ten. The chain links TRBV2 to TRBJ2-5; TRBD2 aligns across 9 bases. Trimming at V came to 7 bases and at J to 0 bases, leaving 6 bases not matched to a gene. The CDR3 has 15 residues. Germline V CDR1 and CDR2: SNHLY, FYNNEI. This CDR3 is CASTIAGDNQETQYF. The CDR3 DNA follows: TGTGCCAGCACTATAGCGGGGGACAACCAAGAGACCCAGTACTTC.

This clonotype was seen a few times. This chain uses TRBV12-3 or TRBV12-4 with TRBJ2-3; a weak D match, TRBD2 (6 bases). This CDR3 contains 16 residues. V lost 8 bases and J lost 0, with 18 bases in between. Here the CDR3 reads CASLSPGRTSTDTQYF. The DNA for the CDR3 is TGTGCCAGCCTTTCTCCCGGGAGAACTAGCACAGATACGCAGTATTTT.